This T cell receptor beta chain comes out of a study of breast tumors, draining lymph nodes, adjacent tissues. The lymph nodes were axillary draining lymph nodes from breast cancer patients. This clonotype has ten or more counts. Its antigen remains unidentified. Germline-derived CDR1 and CDR2 are MNHEY and SVGEGT. V was clipped by 0 bases and J by 0 bases, with 11 bases between them. The CDR3 totals 16 residues. TCRdb called the multiplex PCR reads again in MiXCR, with one record for every CDR3 protein. In the table there are about 230,000 distinct CDR3 sequences, roughly 32% of which are singletons. Overall study results and limits: The data were judged consistent with most tumor T cells coming from lymph node and expanding in tumor. The lymph node origin of tumor T cells was framed as consistent with a hypothesis, not demonstrated.

The sample consisted of axillary lymph node tissue. The chain is built from TRBV6-2 or TRBV6-3 and TRBJ2-5; possible D gene TRBD2, 6 bases. The source of this sequence is a female donor with breast cancer. Some clones in this sample may be carry-over from other donors' samples. The CDR3 region has the DNA TGTGCCAGCAGTTACTCCGAGGGACTTTACCAAGAGACCCAGTACTTC. It yields the protein CASSYSEGLYQETQYF.